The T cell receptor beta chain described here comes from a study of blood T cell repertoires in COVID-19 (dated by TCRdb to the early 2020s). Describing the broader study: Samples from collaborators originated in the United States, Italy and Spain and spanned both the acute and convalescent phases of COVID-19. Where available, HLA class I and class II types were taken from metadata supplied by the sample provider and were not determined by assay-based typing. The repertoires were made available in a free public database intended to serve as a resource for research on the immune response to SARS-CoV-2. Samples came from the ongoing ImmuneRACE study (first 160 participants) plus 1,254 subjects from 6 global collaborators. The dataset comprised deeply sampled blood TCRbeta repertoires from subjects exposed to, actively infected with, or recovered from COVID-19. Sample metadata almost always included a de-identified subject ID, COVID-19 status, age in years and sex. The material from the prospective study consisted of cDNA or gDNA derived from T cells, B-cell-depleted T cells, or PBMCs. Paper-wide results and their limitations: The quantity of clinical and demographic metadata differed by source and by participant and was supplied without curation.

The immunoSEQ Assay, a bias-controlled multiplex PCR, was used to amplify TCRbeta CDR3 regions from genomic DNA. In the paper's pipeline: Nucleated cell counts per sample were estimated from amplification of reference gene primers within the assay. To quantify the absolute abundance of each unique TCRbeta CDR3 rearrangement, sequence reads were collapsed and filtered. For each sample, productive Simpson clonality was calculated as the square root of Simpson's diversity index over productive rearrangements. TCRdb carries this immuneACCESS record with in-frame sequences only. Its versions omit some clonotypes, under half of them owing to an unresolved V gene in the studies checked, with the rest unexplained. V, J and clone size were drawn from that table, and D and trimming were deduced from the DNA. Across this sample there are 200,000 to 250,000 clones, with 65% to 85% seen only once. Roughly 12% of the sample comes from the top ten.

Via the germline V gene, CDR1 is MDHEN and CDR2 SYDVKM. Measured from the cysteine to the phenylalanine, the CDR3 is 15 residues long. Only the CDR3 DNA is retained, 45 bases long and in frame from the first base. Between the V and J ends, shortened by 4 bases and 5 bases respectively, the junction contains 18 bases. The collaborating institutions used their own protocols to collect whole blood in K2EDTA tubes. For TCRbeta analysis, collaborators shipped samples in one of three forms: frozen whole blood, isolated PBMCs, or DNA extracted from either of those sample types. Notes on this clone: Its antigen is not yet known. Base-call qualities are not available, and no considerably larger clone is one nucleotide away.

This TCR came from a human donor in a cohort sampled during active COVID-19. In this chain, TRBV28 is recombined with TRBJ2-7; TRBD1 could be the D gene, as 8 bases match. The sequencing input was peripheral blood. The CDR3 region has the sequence CASSSPGGQGDEQYF. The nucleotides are TGTGCCAGCAGTTCTCCGGGAGGACAGGGTGACGAGCAGTACTTC.